Reported below is one T cell receptor (beta chain). Its antigen is not identified. These data are taken from a study of identifying expanded T cells in peripheral blood. Study findings and constraints: Technical replicates showed about 1.1 changed clones; roughly two weeks approximately 16; four weeks 19. Variance in clone template counts between two-week samples significantly increased with total template count across all healthy donors.

Collection occurred without any documented infections or immune events in donors. Sequencing was performed with immunoSEQ multiplex PCR; in TCRdb, only in-frame clones are kept and a portion is missing. The sample carries 120,000 or so clones, 75% to 90% recorded once. Sequencing input: blood. The sequence was collected from a person aged 18 to 75 in good health.

Here the CDR3 DNA reads TGTGCCAGCAGTTATACAGGGGAAGGACAGCCCCAGCATTTT. Its translation: CASSYTGEGQPQHF. V is TRBV6-5 and J is TRBJ1-5, with 7 bases matching TRBD1. The CDR3 covers 14 residues. With V trimmed by 3 bases and J by 7 bases, 6 bases remained unmatched. Germline V lookup: CDR1 MNHEY, CDR2 SVGAGI.